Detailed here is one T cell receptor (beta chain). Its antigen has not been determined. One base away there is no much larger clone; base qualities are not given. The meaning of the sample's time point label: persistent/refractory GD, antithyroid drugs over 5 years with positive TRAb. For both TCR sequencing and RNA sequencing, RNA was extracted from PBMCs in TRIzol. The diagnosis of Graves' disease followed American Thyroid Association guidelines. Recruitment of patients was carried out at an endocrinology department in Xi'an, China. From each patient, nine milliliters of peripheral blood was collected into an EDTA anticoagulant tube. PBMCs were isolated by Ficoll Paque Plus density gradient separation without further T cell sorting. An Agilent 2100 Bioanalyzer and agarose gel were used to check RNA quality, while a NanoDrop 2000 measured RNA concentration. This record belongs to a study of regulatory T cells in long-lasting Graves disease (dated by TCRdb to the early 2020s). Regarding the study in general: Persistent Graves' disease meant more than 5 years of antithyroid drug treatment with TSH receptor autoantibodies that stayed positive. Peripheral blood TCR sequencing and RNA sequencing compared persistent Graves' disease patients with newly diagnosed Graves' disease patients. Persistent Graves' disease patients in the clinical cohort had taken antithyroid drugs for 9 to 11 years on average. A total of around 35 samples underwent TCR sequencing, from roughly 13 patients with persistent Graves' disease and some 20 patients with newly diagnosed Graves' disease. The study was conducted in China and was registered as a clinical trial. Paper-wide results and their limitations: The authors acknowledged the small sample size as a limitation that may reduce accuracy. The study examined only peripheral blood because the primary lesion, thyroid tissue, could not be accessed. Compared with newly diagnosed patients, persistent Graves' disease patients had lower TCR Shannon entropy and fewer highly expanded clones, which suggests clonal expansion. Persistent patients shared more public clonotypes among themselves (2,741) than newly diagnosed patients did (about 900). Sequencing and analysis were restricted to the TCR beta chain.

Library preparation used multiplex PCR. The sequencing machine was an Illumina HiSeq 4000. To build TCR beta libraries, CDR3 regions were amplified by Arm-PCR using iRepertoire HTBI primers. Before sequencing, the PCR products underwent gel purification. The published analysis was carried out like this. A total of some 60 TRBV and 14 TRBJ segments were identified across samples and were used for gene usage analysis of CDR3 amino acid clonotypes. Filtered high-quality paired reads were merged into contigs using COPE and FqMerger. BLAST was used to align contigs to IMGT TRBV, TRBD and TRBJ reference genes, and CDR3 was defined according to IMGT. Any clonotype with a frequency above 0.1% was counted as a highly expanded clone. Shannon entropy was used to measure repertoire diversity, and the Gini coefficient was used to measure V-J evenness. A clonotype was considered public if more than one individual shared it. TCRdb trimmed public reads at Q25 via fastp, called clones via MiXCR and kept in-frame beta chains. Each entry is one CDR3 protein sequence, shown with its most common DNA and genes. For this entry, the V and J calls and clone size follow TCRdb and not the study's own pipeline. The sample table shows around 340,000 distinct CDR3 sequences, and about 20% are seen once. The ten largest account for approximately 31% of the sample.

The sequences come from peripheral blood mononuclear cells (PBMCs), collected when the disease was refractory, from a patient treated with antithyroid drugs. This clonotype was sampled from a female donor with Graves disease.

The nucleotide sequence is TGTGCCAGCAGCTTTGGGGACAGGATGAACACTGAAGCTTTCTTT. Its protein is CASSFGDRMNTEAFF. The chain joins TRBV7-2 to TRBJ1-1, with 8 junctional bases fitting TRBD1. The germline V gene yields SGHTA for CDR1 and FQGNSA for CDR2. V and J are trimmed by 3 bases and 0 bases, and the gene matches miss 3 bases of the junction. Measured from the cysteine to the phenylalanine, the CDR3 is 15 residues long. The entry retains the CDR3 DNA only, 45 bases that are in frame from base 1.